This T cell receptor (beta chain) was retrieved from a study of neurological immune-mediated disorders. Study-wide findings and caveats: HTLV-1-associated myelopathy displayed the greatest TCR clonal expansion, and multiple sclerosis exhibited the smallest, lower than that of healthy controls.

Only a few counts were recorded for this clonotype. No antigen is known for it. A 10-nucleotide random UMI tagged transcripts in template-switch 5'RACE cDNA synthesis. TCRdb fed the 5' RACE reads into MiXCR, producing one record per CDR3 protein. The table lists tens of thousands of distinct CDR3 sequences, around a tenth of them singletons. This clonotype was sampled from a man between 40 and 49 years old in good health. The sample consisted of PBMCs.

DNA for the CDR3: TGTGCCAGCAGCTTGGAGACGTATAGCAATCAGCCCCAGCATTTT. This encodes CASSLETYSNQPQHF. This chain uses TRBV5-5 with TRBJ1-5, with D hard to call. This CDR3 is built from 15 residues. Per germline, CDR1 SGHKS and CDR2 YYEKEE (reference sequence). Trimming removed 0 bases from V and 0 bases from J, with 7 bases in between.